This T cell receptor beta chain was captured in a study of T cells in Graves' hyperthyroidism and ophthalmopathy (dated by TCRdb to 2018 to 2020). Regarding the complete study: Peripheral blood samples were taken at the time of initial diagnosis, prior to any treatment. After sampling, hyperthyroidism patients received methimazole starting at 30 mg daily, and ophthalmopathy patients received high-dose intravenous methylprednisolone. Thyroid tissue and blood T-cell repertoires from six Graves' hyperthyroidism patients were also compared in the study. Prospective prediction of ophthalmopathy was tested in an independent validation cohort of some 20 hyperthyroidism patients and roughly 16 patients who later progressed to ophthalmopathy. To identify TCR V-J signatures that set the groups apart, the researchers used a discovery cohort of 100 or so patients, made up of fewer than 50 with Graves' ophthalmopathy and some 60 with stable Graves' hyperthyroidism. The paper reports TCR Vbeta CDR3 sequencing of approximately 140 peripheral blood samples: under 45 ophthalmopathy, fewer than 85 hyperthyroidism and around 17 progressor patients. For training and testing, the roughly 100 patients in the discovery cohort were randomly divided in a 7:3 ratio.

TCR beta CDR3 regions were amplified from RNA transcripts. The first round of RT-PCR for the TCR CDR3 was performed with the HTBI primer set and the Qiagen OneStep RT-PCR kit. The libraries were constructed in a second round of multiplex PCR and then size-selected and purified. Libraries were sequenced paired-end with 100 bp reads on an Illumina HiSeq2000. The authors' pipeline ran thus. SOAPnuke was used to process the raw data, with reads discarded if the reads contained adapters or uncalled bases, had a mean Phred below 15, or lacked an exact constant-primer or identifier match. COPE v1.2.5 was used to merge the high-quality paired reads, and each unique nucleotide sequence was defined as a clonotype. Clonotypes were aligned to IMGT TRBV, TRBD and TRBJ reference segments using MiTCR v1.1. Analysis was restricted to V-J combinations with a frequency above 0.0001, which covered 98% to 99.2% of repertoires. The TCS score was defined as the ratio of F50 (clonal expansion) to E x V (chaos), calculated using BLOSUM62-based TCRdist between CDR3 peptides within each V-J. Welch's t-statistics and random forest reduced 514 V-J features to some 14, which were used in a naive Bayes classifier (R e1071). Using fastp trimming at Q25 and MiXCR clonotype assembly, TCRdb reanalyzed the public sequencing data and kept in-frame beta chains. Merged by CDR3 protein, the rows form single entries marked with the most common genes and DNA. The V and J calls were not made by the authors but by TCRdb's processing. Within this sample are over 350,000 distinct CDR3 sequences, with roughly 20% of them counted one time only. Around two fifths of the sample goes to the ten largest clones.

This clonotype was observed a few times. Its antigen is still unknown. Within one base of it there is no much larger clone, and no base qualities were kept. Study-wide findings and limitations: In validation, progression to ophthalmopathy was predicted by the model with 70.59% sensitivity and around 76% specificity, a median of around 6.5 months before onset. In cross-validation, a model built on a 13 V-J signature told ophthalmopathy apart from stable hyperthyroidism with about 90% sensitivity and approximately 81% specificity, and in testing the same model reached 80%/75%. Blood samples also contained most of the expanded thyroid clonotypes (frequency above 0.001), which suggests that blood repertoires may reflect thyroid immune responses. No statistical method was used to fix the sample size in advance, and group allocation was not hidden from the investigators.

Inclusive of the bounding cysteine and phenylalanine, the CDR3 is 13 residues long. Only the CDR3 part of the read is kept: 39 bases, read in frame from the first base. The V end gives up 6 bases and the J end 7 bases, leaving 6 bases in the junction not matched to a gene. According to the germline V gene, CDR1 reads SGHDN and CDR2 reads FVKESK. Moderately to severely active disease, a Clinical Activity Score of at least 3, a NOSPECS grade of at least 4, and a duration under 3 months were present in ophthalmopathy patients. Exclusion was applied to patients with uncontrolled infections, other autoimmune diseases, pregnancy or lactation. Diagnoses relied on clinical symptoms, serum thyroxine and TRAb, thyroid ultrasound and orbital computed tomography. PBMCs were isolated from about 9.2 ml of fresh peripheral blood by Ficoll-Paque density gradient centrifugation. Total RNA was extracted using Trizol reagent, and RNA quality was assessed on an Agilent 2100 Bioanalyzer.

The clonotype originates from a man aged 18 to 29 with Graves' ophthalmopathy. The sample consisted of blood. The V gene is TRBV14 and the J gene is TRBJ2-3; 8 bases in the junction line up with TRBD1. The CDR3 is CASRADRANTQYF. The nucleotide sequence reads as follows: TGTGCCAGCAGAGCGGACAGGGCAAATACGCAGTATTTT.